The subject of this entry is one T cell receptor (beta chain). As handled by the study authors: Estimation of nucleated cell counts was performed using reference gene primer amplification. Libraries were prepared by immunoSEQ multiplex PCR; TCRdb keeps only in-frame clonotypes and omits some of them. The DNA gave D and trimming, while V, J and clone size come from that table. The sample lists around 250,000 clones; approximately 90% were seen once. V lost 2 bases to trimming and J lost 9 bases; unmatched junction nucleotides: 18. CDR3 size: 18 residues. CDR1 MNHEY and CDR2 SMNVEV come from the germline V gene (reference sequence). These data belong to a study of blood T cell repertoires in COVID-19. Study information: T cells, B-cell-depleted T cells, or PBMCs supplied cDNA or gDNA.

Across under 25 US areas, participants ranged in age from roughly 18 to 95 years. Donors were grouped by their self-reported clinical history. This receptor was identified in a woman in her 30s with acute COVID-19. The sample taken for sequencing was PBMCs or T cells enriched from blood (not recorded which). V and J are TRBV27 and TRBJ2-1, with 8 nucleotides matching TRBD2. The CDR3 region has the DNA TGTGCCAGCAGTTTAAGGGCGGTGACGATCGGGAGGGGGTTTGAGCAGTTCTTC. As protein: CASSLRAVTIGRGFEQFF.